One and the same sample provided the 30 T cell receptor beta chains below, sequenced in a study of CD8 T cells in Susac syndrome. RNA, at about 0.5 to 1 ug, was reverse transcribed with random hexamers. TCRdb redid the calling of the immunoSEQ multiplex PCR reads with MiXCR, one entry per CDR3 protein. The table records 95,000 to 150,000 distinct CDR3 sequences, about 95% of them present only once. The sample consisted of CD8+ T cells from PBMCs. The receptors here all came from a human donor with Susac syndrome.

This clonotype was seen only once. This chain connects TRBV29-1 to TRBJ2-1, with D tentatively TRBD2 (5 bases). Germline V CDR1 and CDR2: SQVTM, ANQGSEA. The CDR3 runs to 14 residues. V was clipped by 6 bases and J by 0 bases, with 12 bases between them. CDR3 in amino acids: CSVHAGISYNEQFF. The CDR3 DNA follows: TGCAGCGTCCACGCCGGGATCTCCTACAATGAGCAGTTCTTC.

This chain uses TRBV11-1 with TRBJ2-3; perhaps TRBD2 as D (6 bases). The CDR3 spans 12 residues. V dropped 11 bases and J dropped 4 bases, with 13 bases sitting between them. Germline V gene sequence: CDR1 SGHAT, CDR2 FQDESV (reference sequence). The CDR3 loop reads CASRGASDTQYF. Here the CDR3 DNA reads TGTGCCTCCCGCGGGGCCTCAGATACGCAGTATTTT. Together with reference TRBV11-1 and TRBJ2-3, the CDR3 gives the full variable domain: EAEVAQSPRYKITEKSQAVAFWCDPISGHATLYWYRQILGQGPELLVQFQDESVVDDSQLPKDRFSAERLKGVDSTLKIQPAELGDSAMYLCASRGASDTQYFGPGTRLTVL.

This chain uses TRBV29-1 with TRBJ2-1, with TRBD2 identical over 9 bases. Germline CDR1 is SQVTM and CDR2 is ANQGSEA. V was pared by 4 bases and J by 5 bases, with 6 bases of the junction left unmatched. The CDR3 is made up of 14 amino acids. CDR3 nucleotides: TGCAGCGTTGTCCCGGGACTAGCCAACAATGAGCAGTTCTTC. It translates to CSVVPGLANNEQFF.

V gene TRBV12-3 or TRBV12-4 combines with J gene TRBJ2-7, with 7 bases lining up with TRBD1. CDR3 length: 15 amino acids. Trimming at V came to 6 bases and at J to 3 bases, leaving 11 bases not matched to a gene. As DNA, the CDR3 is TGTGCCAGCAGGGCGGACAGGACACCCGTCTACGAGCAGTACTTC. It yields the protein CASRADRTPVYEQYF.

This chain uses TRBV5-1 with TRBJ2-7; 11 bases are a match to TRBD1. CDR3 length: 13 amino acids. The germline V gene encodes CDR1 SGHRS and CDR2 YFSETQ. With V trimmed by 3 bases and J by 6 bases, 2 bases remained unmatched. The CDR3 bases are TGCGCCAGCAGCTGGACAGGGGGCAGCGAGCAGTACTTC. Amino acids: CASSWTGGSEQYF.

This clonotype turned up a few times. V usage is TRBV28 and J usage is TRBJ2-7, with D possibly matching TRBD2 (5 bases). Germline V gene lookup returns CDR1 MDHEN and CDR2 SYDVKM. This CDR3 has 13 amino acids. Trimming stripped 6 bases from V and 4 bases from J, with 13 bases between. The CDR3 reads CASSPLGSYEQYF. The CDR3 DNA reads TGTGCCAGCAGCCCTCTAGGGAGTTACGAGCAGTACTTC.

This chain connects TRBV30 to TRBJ2-5, with a weak D call TRBD1 (6 bases). This CDR3 has 13 residues. V gave up 2 bases and J gave up 5 bases, with 12 bases separating them. Germline V CDR1 and CDR2: GTSNPN, SVGIG (reference sequence). CDR3 protein: CAWSSGAEETQYF. CDR3 in DNA: TGTGCCTGGAGTTCAGGGGCGGAGGAGACCCAGTACTTC. The variable domain in full, with the rest retrieved from reference TRBV30 and TRBJ2-5, is SQTIHQWPATLVQPVGSPLSLECTVEGTSNPNLYWYRQAAGRGLQLLFYSVGIGQISSEVPQNLSASRPQDRQFILSSKKLLLSDSGFYLCAWSSGAEETQYFGPGTRLLVL.

The rearrangement uses TRBV15 and TRBJ1-6; D remains ambiguous. Trimming removed 5 bases at V and 10 bases at J, with 9 bases between. Per germline, CDR1 LNHNV and CDR2 YYDKDF (reference sequence). This CDR3 region has 12 residues. The CDR3: CATSGRASPLHF. The CDR3 region has the DNA TGTGCCACCAGCGGCCGGGCGTCACCCCTCCACTTT.

The chain has TRBV7-6 and TRBJ2-1; 14 bases are a match to TRBD2. Trimming removed 5 bases from V and 10 bases from J; junction bases left unmatched: 10. CDR3 length: 16 residues. Germline V lookup: CDR1 SGHVS, CDR2 FNYEAQ. The CDR3: CASSPRTSGGQGEQFF. The CDR3 DNA follows: TGTGCCAGCAGCCCTCGGACTAGCGGGGGGCAGGGGGAGCAGTTCTTC.

The chain joins TRBV29-1 to TRBJ2-7; TRBD2 is a possible D gene (6 bases). Per germline, CDR1 SQVTM and CDR2 ANQGSEA. The CDR3 totals 14 residues. Between the trimmed V and J ends, which lost 4 bases and 2 bases, there was a span of 15 bases. The CDR3 DNA is TGCAGCGTTGTCCCGGGGGAAGGCCCCTACGAGCAGTACTTC. Its protein is CSVVPGEGPYEQYF.

The V and J genes are TRBV6-5 and TRBJ1-1; 10 positions match TRBD1. CDR1 and CDR2 from the germline V gene are MNHEY and SVGAGI. J gave up 3 bases and V 2 bases, and 0 bases lay outside the gene matches. This CDR3 comprises 14 residues. Here the CDR3 DNA reads TGTGCCAGCAGTTACGGACAGGGGGACACTGAAGCTTTCTTT. This sequence encodes CASSYGQGDTEAFF.

The chain uses TRBV15 and TRBJ2-2, with D unclear. CDR3 length: 14 amino acids. CDR1 LNHNV and CDR2 YYDKDF come from the germline V gene (reference sequence). V dropped 3 bases and J dropped 1 base, with 6 bases sitting between them. The CDR3 protein is CATSRSENTGELFF. The DNA for the CDR3 is TGTGCCACCAGCAGGTCCGAGAACACCGGGGAGCTGTTTTTT.

This chain links TRBV6-2 or TRBV6-3 with TRBJ1-5; tentative D call: TRBD1 (5 bases). V lost 7 bases and J 5 bases, leaving 15 bases between the germline ends. Per germline, CDR1 MNHEY and CDR2 SVGEGT. This CDR3 has 14 amino acids. As DNA, the CDR3 is TGTGCCAGCACCACCTCGTGGGGGGATCAGCCCCAGCATTTT. Translation: CASTTSWGDQPQHF.

The chain combines TRBV27 with TRBJ2-3; 8 bases align to TRBD2. The CDR3 has 14 residues. V dropped 5 bases and J dropped 4; count of bases not matched to a gene: 5. Germline CDR1 and CDR2: MNHEY and SMNVEV (reference sequence). This CDR3 is CASSLGTRSDTQYF. The CDR3 bases are TGTGCCAGCAGTCTCGGGACTAGATCAGATACGCAGTATTTT.

The V call is TRBV29-1, the J call TRBJ1-2, with 7 bases fitting TRBD1. Germline-derived CDR1 and CDR2 are SQVTM and ANQGSEA. The CDR3 spans 12 residues. Losses at the gene ends were 3 bases for V and 5 bases for J; bases not matched to a gene: 3. CDR3 bases: TGCAGCGTTGAGAGGGGGCTTTATGGCTACACCTTC. It codes for CSVERGLYGYTF. Filled out from reference TRBV29-1 and TRBJ1-2, the complete variable domain reads SAVISQKPSRDICQRGTSLTIQCQVDSQVTMMFWYRQQPGQSLTLIATANQGSEATYESGFVIDKFPISRPNLTFSTLTVSNMSPEDSSIYLCSVERGLYGYTFGSGTRLTVV.

The J gene is TRBJ2-3, the V gene TRBV5-4, with 9 bases identical to TRBD1. The CDR3 is 14 residues long. The germline V gene has CDR1 SGHNT and CDR2 YYREEE (reference sequence). Trimming removed 7 bases from V and 0 bases from J; junction bases left unmatched: 3. The CDR3 loop reads CASEGQGSTDTQYF. The CDR3 coding sequence is TGTGCCAGCGAGGGACAGGGAAGCACAGATACGCAGTATTTT.

CDR3 DNA: TGTGCCAGCAGCTTGCCGGGATTCCAAGAGACCCAGTACTTC. This gives the protein CASSLPGFQETQYF. The chain uses TRBV5-4 and TRBJ2-5, with a possible D match to TRBD2 (5 bases). The V end was cut by 1 base, the J end by 1 base, with 8 bases between. CDR1 is SGHNT and CDR2 is YYREEE in the germline V gene (reference sequence). The CDR3 totals 14 residues. Variable domain in full (rest from reference TRBV5-4 and TRBJ2-5): ETGVTQSPTHLIKTRGQQVTLRCSSQSGHNTVSWYQQALGQGPQFIFQYYREEENGRGNFPPRFSGLQFPNYSSELNVNALELDDSALYLCASSLPGFQETQYFGPGTRLLVL.

The chain recombines TRBV2 with TRBJ2-1, with 11 nucleotides matching TRBD2. Trimming cost V 1 base and J 7 bases; bases outside gene matches: 3. Germline CDR1 and CDR2: SNHLY and FYNNEI. CDR3 size: 15 residues. CDR3 in DNA: TGTGCCAGCAGTGAAGAGGTAGCGGGGGGGAATGAGCAGTTCTTC. As protein: CASSEEVAGGNEQFF.

This clonotype was observed a single time. The CDR3 region is CASSAEQVGAFF. DNA of the CDR3: TGTGCCAGCAGCGCGGAACAGGTTGGGGCTTTCTTT. The rearrangement joins TRBV5-6 to TRBJ1-1; maybe TRBD1 (5 bases). Germline V gene sequence: CDR1 SGHDT, CDR2 YYEEEE. CDR3 size: 12 residues. V was clipped by 4 bases and J by 11 bases, with 15 bases between them.

This rearrangement joins TRBV11-1 to TRBJ2-6, with D tentatively TRBD1 or TRBD2 (6 bases each). There are 16 residues in the CDR3. Looked up from germline, CDR1 is SGHAT and CDR2 is FQDESV (reference sequence). The ends were cut back, 6 bases at V and 2 bases at J, with 14 bases in the middle. Here the CDR3 DNA reads TGTGCCAGCAGTCCCCTCCGGGGGCCTGGGGCCAACGTCCTGACTTTC. This encodes CASSPLRGPGANVLTF.

This clonotype has only a few counts. The genes are TRBV4-1 and TRBJ2-7; TRBD1 matches 8 bases. The germline CDR1 and CDR2 sequences are MGHRA and YSYEKL. J lost 2 bases, V lost 4 bases, and 4 bases had no gene match. The CDR3 covers 14 residues. CDR3 bases: TGCGCCAGCAGCCCCGAACAGGGGGCCTACGAGCAGTACTTC. This encodes CASSPEQGAYEQYF.

The rearrangement links TRBV27 to TRBJ2-7; D not certain. V lost 11 bases to trimming and J lost 3 bases, with 11 bases between them. Germline CDR1 reads MNHEY; CDR2 reads SMNVEV (reference sequence). The CDR3 consists of 11 residues. In DNA, the CDR3 is TGTGCCGTCCGGTCGGGCTACGAGCAGTACTTC. It codes for CAVRSGYEQYF.

Worth noting for this clonotype: A junction end diverges from the germline sequence, so it may reflect a read error. V is TRBV7-9 and J is TRBJ2-7; possibly TRBD2 for D (6 bases). This CDR3 spans 16 amino acids. Germline-derived CDR1 and CDR2 are SEHNR and FQNEAQ (reference sequence). The CDR3 reads CASNRIGTETSYEQYF. The CDR3 DNA is TGTGCCAGCAACCGAATAGGGACTGAAACATCCTACGAGCAATACTTC.

The table lists this clonotype with a count of one. The chain is built from TRBV30 and TRBJ2-1; 7 bases fit TRBD2. Losses at the gene ends were 4 bases for V and 0 bases for J; bases not matched to a gene: 3. This CDR3 region has 14 residues. CDR1 and CDR2 (germline): GTSNPN, SVGIG (reference sequence). CDR3 region: CAWKRGDSYNEQFF. In nucleotides, the CDR3 is TGTGCCTGGAAACGGGGGGACTCCTACAATGAGCAGTTCTTC. The entire variable domain, with the rest obtained from reference TRBV30 and TRBJ2-1, is as follows: SQTIHQWPATLVQPVGSPLSLECTVEGTSNPNLYWYRQAAGRGLQLLFYSVGIGQISSEVPQNLSASRPQDRQFILSSKKLLLSDSGFYLCAWKRGDSYNEQFFGPGTRLTVL.

The chain links TRBV7-9 to TRBJ1-1, with D perhaps TRBD1 (5 bases). Germline CDR1 and CDR2: SEHNR and FQNEAQ (reference sequence). The CDR3 is 14 residues long. The V end was cut by 3 bases, the J end by 1 base, with 9 bases between. Here the CDR3 reads CASSFPGKNTEAFF. For the CDR3, the DNA is TGTGCCAGCAGCTTTCCAGGGAAGAACACTGAAGCTTTCTTT.

The chain has TRBV6-5 and TRBJ2-1; D tentatively fits TRBD1 or TRBD2 (5 bases each). The length of the CDR3 is 16 residues. Germline V gene data show CDR1 as MNHEY and CDR2 as SVGAGI. V shed 0 bases and J shed 0 bases, with 9 bases lying between them. CDR3 sequence reads: CASSYSRGTSYNEQFF. The CDR3 region has the DNA TGTGCCAGCAGTTACTCACGTGGGACCTCCTACAATGAGCAGTTCTTC.

The chain is built from TRBV18 and TRBJ2-1; TRBD2 aligns across 15 bases. J was trimmed by 2 bases and V by 2 bases; bases with no gene match: 1. The CDR3 covers 17 residues. The V gene's germline CDR1 is KGHSH and CDR2 LQKENI. CDR3 coding DNA: TGTGCCAGCTCACCAGGGACTAGCGGGGGGACCTACAATGAGCAGTTCTTC. Residues: CASSPGTSGGTYNEQFF. Together with reference TRBV18 and TRBJ2-1, the CDR3 gives the full variable domain: NAGVMQNPRHLVRRRGQEARLRCSPMKGHSHVYWYRQLPEEGLKFMVYLQKENIIDESGMPKERFSAEFPKEGPSILRIQQVVRGDSAAYFCASSPGTSGGTYNEQFFGPGTRLTVL.

The chain carries TRBV15 and TRBJ2-1, with D possibly TRBD1 on 6 matching bases. Trimming removed 9 bases at V and 8 bases at J, with 14 bases between. Germline lookup yields CDR1 LNHNV and CDR2 YYDKDF (reference sequence). The CDR3 length is 12 residues. DNA of the CDR3: TGTGCCACTGGTGGACAGTTCGATGAGCAGTTCTTC. Its translation: CATGGQFDEQFF.

The table lists this clonotype with a few counts. The V gene is TRBV30, the J gene TRBJ2-7; no clear D. The CDR3 is made up of 13 amino acids. Trimming stripped 1 base from V and 3 bases from J, with 10 bases between. The germline V gene encodes CDR1 GTSNPN and CDR2 SVGIG (reference sequence). In nucleotides, the CDR3 is TGTGCCTGGAGTGAATACACAAACTACGAGCAGTACTTC. Translating it yields CAWSEYTNYEQYF.

With regard to this clonotype: Its ends do not fully match the called genes, so a read error is possible. This chain joins TRBV29-1 and TRBJ1-1; tentatively, D is TRBD1 (5 bases). The CDR3 extends over 13 amino acids. The V gene's germline CDR1 is SQVTM and CDR2 ANQGSEA. In DNA form, the CDR3 reads TGCAGCGAATCGTGGGGCGGAGACACTGAAGTTTTCTTT. This encodes CSESWGGDTEVFF.